A few counts support the clone carrying this T cell receptor (beta chain). Germline assignment: CDR1 LNHDA and CDR2 SQIVND (reference sequence). Trimming pared 3 bases from V and 4 bases from J, leaving 17 bases between. The CDR3 has 16 amino acids. Drawing of peripheral blood yielded about 9.6 milliliters from each donor. This sample was included in a study of blood T cells in healthy people across ages. Combining a sample-barcoded 5' primer with a J-beta primer mix, a second PCR ran for 7 to 11 cycles. The template-switch adaptor was a 5' adaptor with 12 random nucleotides. It tagged each cDNA molecule. TCRdb reprocessed the 5' RACE reads via MiXCR and lists one record per CDR3 protein. The sample has 1,500,000 or so distinct CDR3 sequences, roughly 43% seen once.

Material: blood. The chain has TRBV19 and TRBJ2-3; no clear D gene. This sequence originates from a young woman in good health. Here the CDR3 reads CASSITYKEIPDTQYF. The CDR3 region has the DNA TGTGCCAGTAGTATCACTTATAAGGAGATCCCAGATACGCAGTATTTT.